This TCR beta chain was captured in a study of blood T cells in healthy people across ages (dated by TCRdb to 2015 to 2017). A note on the overall study: Template switching captured roughly one uniquely barcoded TCR beta cDNA molecule per two T cells in model experiments. Donors were grouped into four age groups: young (average about 15 years), middle-aged (about 40), aged (around 60) and long-lived (less than 85). Using deep sequencing normalized with unique cDNA molecular identifiers, the study measured how TCR beta repertoire diversity changes with age. The study analyzed two additional independent replicas of 1 million unique cDNA reads from the same blood draw for two donors, one aged 18 to 30 and one aged 80 or older. To avoid experimental bias, donors of different ages were spread randomly across the sequencing lanes. On the study overall, not on this receptor specifically: Conclusive comparison of naive and antigen-experienced compartments was prevented by the profiling of bulk unsorted PBMCs. As age increased, observed TCR beta diversity per million T cells dropped in a roughly linear way, and a significant reduction was already evident by age 40. Donor CMV infection status was unknown, potentially confounding age-related changes in expanded clonotypes. Estimates of total diversity from one million sequenced T cells were regarded as lower bounds and underestimates. The percentage of naive T cells measured by flow cytometry correlated strongly with observed TCR beta diversity. The long-lived group showed more naive CD4+ T cells, fewer expanded clones and increased TCR diversity than the aged group, suggesting age selection.

Library method: 5' RACE. Sequenced on an Illumina HiSeq 2500. A second PCR of roughly 6 to 11 cycles was performed with a sample-barcoded 5' primer and a J-beta primer mix. A template-switch 5' adaptor carrying 12 random nucleotides introduced a unique molecular identifier onto each TCR beta cDNA molecule. Each sample yielded at least 3 million CDR3-containing paired-end reads. The Mint cDNA synthesis kit, primed by a TRBC-specific oligonucleotide, was used to synthesize first-strand cDNA from all RNA. After uracil-DNA glycosylase treatment, a first 18-cycle PCR used universal primers M1SS and BC2_uni_R on all cDNA. The study's processing was this. For normalization, 1 million high-quality reads were randomly selected from each sample, with every read carrying a distinct molecular identifier. Reads sharing molecular identifiers were discarded rather than binned into consensus sequences. CDR3 identification, clonotype clustering and error correction used MiTCR with a Q25 quality threshold and the strictest error-elimination algorithm. A nonparametric unseen species model using Euler transformation provided a lower-bound estimate of total TCR beta diversity. The public sequencing data were trimmed at Q25 with fastp and processed into clonotypes with MiXCR by TCRdb, which kept only in-frame beta chains. Rows are unified per CDR3 protein, each entry keeping the most common DNA and genes. TCRdb's processing, not the study's, gives the V and J calls here. This sample lists about 1.8 million distinct CDR3 sequences; about 49% were detected once. The leading ten clones occupy roughly 2% of the sample.

Between the V and J ends, shortened by 8 bases and 3 bases respectively, the junction contains 17 bases. Its CDR3 holds 14 amino acids, cysteine through phenylalanine. Only the CDR3 region is kept as DNA, spanning 42 bases read in frame from base 1. CDR1 and CDR2, per the germline V gene (reference sequence), are LNHDA and SQIVND. The donors were some 39 Caucasian individuals from Russia, aged roughly 6 to 90 years, who were systemically healthy. Each donor gave about 9.7 milliliters of peripheral blood, drawn into EDTA-treated Vacutainer tubes. Ficoll-Paque density-gradient centrifugation was used to isolate PBMCs, with at least 7 million per sample. Total RNA, at least 6 micrograms per sample, was extracted from PBMCs with Trizol reagent. For every donor, an aliquot of PBMCs went through flow cytometry to measure the percentages of naive CD45RAhigh/CD27high T cells. In its sample, this clonotype was seen a few times. What antigen it recognizes has not been identified. Per-nucleotide qualities are absent, and no much larger clonotype sits a single base away.

The chain couples TRBV19 to TRBJ2-7, with TRBD2 perhaps the D gene, on 7 matching bases. The sequencing input was blood. The receptor was derived from a woman aged 40 to 55 in good health. In nucleotides, the sequence is TGTGCCAGTTCTACAGGGAGGGTTTTCTACGAGCAGTACTTC. It translates as CASSTGRVFYEQYF.